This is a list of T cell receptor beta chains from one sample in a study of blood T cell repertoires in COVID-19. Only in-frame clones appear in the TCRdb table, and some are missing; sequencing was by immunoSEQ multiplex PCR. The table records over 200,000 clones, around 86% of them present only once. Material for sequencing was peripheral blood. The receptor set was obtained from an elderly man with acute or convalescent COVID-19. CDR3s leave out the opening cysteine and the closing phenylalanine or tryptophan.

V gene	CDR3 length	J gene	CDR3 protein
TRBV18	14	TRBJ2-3	ASSRTEMGVTDTQY
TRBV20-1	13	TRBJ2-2	SASSHQDNTGELF
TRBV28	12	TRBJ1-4	ASSRGGSNEKLF
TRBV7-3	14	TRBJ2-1	ASSPGLAGTYNEQF
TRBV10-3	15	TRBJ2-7	AISDPGGGQGTYEQY
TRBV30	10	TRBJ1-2	AWRQGFDGYT
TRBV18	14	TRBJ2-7	ASSPILLAGTYEQY
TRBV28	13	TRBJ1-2	ASSLRGATIRGYT
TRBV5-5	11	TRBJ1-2	ASSPQGWFGYT
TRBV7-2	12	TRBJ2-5	ASSLGTGKETQY
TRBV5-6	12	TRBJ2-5	ASSLQAGGSTQY
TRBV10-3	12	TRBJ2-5	AISDSGEGETQY
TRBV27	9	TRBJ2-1	ASSLYNEQF
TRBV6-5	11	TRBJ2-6	ASTYSGANVLT
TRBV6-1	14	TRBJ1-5	ASSAAGTGSHQPQH
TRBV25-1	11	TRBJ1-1	ASSGQAPHEAF
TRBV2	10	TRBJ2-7	ASSGSSYEQY
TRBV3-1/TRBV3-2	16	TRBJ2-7	ASSQEGAWEDPQGEQY
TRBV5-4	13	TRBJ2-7	ASSLKDRVLDEQY